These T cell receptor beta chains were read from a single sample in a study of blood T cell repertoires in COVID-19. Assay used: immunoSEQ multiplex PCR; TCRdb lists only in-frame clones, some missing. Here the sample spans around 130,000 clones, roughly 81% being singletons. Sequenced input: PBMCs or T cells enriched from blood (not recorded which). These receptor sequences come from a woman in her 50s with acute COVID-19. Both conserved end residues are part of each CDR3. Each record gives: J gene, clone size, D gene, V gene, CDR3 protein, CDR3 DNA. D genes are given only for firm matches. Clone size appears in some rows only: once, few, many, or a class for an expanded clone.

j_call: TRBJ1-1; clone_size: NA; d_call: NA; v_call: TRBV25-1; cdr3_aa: CASGRRGGNTEAFF; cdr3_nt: TGTGCCAGCGGCCGACGGGGGGGAAACACTGAAGCTTTCTTT
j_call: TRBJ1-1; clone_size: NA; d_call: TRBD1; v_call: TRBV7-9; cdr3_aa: CASSSRQGSEAFF; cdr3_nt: TGTGCCAGCAGCTCCCGACAGGGCTCTGAAGCTTTCTTT
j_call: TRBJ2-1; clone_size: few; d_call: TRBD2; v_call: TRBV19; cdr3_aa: CATTSPGLAGLNEQFF; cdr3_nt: TGTGCCACCACCTCCCCGGGACTAGCGGGATTGAATGAGCAGTTCTTC
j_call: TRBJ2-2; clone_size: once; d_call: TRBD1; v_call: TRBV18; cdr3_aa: CATKLGQANTGELFF; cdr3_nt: TGTGCCACCAAGTTGGGACAGGCGAACACCGGGGAGCTGTTTTTT
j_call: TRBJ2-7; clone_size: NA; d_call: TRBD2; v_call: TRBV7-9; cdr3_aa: CASSMTSGSYEQYF; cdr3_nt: TGTGCCAGCAGTATGACTAGCGGGAGTTATGAGCAGTACTTC
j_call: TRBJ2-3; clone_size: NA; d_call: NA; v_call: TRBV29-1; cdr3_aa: CSVGQSWGADTQYF; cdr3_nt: TGCAGCGTCGGACAGTCGTGGGGAGCAGATACGCAGTATTTT
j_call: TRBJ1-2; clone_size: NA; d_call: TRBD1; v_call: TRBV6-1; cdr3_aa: CASSDRTGGYGYTF; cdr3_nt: TGTGCCAGCAGTGACCGGACAGGGGGTTATGGCTACACCTTC
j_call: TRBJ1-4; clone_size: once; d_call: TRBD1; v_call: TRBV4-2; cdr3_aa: CASSVRPGQGFSLANEKLFF; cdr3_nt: TGTGCCAGCAGCGTGCGGCCGGGACAGGGATTTTCCCTAGCTAATGAAAAACTGTTTTTT
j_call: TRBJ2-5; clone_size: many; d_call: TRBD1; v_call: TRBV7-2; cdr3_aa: CASSAQGFNAETQYF; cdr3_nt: TGTGCCAGCAGCGCACAGGGGTTTAATGCGGAGACCCAGTACTTC
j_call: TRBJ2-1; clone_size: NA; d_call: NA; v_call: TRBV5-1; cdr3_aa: CASRGSGLTAYNEQFF; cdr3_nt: TGCGCCAGCAGGGGGTCAGGGTTGACGGCTTACAATGAGCAGTTCTTC
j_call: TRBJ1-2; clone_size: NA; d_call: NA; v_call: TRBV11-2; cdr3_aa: CASSLDRLSGYTF; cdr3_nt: TGTGCCAGCAGCTTGGACAGATTAAGCGGCTACACCTTC
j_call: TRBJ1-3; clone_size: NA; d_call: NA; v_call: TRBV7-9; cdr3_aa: CASSPRQISGNTIYF; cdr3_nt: TGTGCCAGCAGCCCACGACAGATATCAGGAAACACCATATATTTT
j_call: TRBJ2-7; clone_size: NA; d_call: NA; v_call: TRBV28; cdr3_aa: CASTPGAVSYEQYF; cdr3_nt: TGTGCCAGCACCCCTGGTGCAGTTTCCTACGAGCAGTACTTC
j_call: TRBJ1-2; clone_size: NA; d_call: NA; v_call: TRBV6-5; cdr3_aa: CASSYSGGRGNYGYTF; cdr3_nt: TGTGCCAGCAGTTACTCTGGGGGGAGAGGTAACTATGGCTACACCTTC
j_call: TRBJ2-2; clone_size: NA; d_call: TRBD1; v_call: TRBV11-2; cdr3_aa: CASSFRTGTGELFF; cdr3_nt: TGTGCCAGCAGCTTCCGGACAGGGACCGGGGAGCTGTTTTTT
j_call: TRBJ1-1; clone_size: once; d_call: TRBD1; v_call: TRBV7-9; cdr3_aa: CASSLTGGAGTEAFF; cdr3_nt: TGTGCCAGCAGCTTAACAGGGGGCGCGGGCACTGAAGCTTTCTTT
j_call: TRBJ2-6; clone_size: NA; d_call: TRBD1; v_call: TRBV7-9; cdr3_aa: CASSWATGATLFGANVLTF; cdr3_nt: TGTGCCAGCAGCTGGGCCACAGGGGCGACCCTATTCGGGGCCAACGTCCTGACTTTC
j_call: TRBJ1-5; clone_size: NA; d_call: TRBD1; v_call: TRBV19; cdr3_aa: CASSPTGVEQPQHF; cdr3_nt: TGTGCCAGTAGTCCGACAGGGGTCGAGCAGCCCCAGCATTTT
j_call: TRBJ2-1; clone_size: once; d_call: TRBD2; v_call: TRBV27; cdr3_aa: CASSLSFSRRVPSGRYEQFF; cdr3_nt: TGTGCCAGCAGTTTGAGTTTTTCGCGTCGTGTGCCTAGCGGGAGGTATGAGCAGTTCTTC
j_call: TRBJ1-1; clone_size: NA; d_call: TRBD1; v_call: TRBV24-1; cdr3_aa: CATSDSRTGIPMNTEAFF; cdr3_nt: TGTGCCACCAGTGATTCTCGGACAGGGATCCCTATGAACACTGAAGCTTTCTTT
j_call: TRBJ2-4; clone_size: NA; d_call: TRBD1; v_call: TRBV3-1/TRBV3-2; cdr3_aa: CASSHPQGAETKNIQYF; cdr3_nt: TGTGCCAGCAGCCACCCACAGGGGGCCGAAACCAAAAACATTCAGTACTTC
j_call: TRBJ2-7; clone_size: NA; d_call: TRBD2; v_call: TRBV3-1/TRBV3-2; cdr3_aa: CASSQEASGRTYEQYF; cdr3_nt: TGTGCCAGCAGCCAAGAGGCTAGCGGGAGAACCTACGAGCAGTACTTC
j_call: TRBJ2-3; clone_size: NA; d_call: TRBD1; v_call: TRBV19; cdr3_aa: CASSSQGAGTDTQYF; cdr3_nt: TGTGCCAGTAGTTCCCAGGGGGCTGGCACAGATACGCAGTATTTT
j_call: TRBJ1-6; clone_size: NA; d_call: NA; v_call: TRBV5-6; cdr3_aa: CASSLLGSRGNNSPLHF; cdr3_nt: TGTGCCAGCAGCTTGTTGGGCAGTCGGGGGAATAATTCACCCCTCCACTTT
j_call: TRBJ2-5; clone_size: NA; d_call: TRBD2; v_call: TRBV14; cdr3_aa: CASSPRPTSRETQYF; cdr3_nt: TGTGCCAGCAGCCCTCGACCGACTAGCCGAGAGACCCAGTACTTC
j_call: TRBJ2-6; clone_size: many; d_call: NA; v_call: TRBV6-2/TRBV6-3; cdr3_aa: CASSTQTGSGANVLTF; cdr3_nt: TGTGCCAGCAGTACTCAAACAGGGTCTGGGGCCAACGTCCTGACTTTC
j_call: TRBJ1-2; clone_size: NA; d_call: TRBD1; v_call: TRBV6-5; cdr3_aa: CASSYDRGQNGYTF; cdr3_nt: TGTGCCAGCAGTTACGACAGGGGGCAGAATGGCTACACCTTC
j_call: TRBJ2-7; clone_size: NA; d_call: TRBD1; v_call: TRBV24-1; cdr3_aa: CAVGDDRVPYEQYF; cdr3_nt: TGTGCCGTCGGAGATGACAGGGTGCCCTACGAGCAGTACTTC
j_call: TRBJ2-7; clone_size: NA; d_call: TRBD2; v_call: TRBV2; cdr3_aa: CASIGGSSGSYEQYF; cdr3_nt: TGTGCCAGCATCGGTGGGTCTAGCGGCTCCTACGAGCAGTACTTC
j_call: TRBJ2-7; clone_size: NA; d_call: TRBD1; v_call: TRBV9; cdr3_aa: CASSTGQGSYEQYF; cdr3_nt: TGTGCCAGCAGCACCGGACAGGGCTCCTACGAGCAGTACTTC
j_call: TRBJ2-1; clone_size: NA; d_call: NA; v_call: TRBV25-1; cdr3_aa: CASSETPSEQFF; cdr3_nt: TGTGCCAGCAGTGAAACCCCCAGTGAGCAGTTCTTC
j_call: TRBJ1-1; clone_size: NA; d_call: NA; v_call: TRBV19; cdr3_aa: CASSIGRGFNTEAFF; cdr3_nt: TGTGCCAGTAGTATAGGGAGGGGTTTCAACACTGAAGCTTTCTTT
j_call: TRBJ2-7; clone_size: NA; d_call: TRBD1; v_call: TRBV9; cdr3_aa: CASSVGGTGGAYEQYF; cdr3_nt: TGTGCCAGCAGCGTTGGAGGGACAGGGGGTGCCTACGAGCAGTACTTC
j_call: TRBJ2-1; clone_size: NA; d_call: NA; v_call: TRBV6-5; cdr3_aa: CASSSGASRGNEQFF; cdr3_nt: TGTGCCAGCAGCTCCGGGGCTAGTAGGGGGAATGAGCAGTTCTTC
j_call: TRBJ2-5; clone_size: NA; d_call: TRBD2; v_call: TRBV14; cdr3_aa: CASSQRLTGGETQYF; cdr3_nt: TGTGCCAGCAGCCAACGGCTAACCGGGGGGGAGACCCAGTACTTC
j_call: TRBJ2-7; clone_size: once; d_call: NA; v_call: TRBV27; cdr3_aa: CASALGQGYEQYF; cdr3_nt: TGTGCCAGCGCCCTGGGGCAAGGCTACGAGCAGTACTTC
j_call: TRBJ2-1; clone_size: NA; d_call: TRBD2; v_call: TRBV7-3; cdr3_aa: CASSPGGNNEQFF; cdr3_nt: TGTGCCAGCAGCCCCGGGGGGAACAATGAGCAGTTCTTC
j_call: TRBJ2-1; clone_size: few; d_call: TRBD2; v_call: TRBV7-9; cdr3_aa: CASRDSGRSSEQFF; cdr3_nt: TGTGCCAGCAGAGATAGCGGGAGAAGCAGTGAGCAGTTCTTC
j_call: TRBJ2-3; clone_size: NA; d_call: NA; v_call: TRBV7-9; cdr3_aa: CASSLSLTAVDTQYF; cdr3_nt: TGTGCCAGCAGCTTAAGTCTTACAGCGGTAGATACGCAGTATTTT
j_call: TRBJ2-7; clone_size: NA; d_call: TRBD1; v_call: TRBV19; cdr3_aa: CASRPPGQGTYEQYF; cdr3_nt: TGTGCCAGTAGGCCCCCGGGACAGGGTACCTACGAGCAGTACTTC
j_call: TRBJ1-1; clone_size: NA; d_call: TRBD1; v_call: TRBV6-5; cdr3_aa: CASSLQGDTEAFF; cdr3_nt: TGTGCCAGCAGTTTACAGGGGGACACTGAAGCTTTCTTT
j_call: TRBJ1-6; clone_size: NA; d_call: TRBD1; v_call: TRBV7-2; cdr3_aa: CASSPQGVRASPLHF; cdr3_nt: TGTGCCAGCAGCCCCCAGGGGGTGAGGGCTTCACCCCTCCACTTT
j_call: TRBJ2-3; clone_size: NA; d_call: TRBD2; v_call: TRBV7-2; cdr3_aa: CASTIFLAGSTDTQYF; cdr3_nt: TGTGCCAGCACCATATTTCTAGCGGGAAGCACAGATACGCAGTATTTT
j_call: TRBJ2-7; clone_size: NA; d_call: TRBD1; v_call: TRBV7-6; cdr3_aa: CASSLVMTGGTFYEQYF; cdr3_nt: TGTGCCAGCAGCTTAGTAATGACAGGGGGTACCTTCTACGAGCAGTACTTC
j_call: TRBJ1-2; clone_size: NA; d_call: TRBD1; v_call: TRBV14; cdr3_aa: CASSQGTGGYTF; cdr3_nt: TGTGCCAGCAGCCAAGGAACAGGGGGATACACCTTC
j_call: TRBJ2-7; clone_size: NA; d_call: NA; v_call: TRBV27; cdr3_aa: CASNRQGQGSYEQYF; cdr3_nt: TGTGCCAGCAACCGTCAGGGGCAGGGTTCCTACGAGCAGTACTTC